This T cell receptor (beta chain) stems from a study of T-cell reconstitution after alpha-beta-depleted transplantation in children (dated by TCRdb to about 2016). Regarding the study in general: Using TCR repertoire profiling, the study quantitatively followed how T-cell immune reconstitution unfolded in children after TCRalphabeta/CD19-depleted allogeneic hematopoietic cell transplantation.

The receptor library was made with PCR. Sequencing took place on an Illumina HiSeq 2500. TCR libraries were prepared with molecular barcoding, using unique molecular identifiers to normalize TCRbeta repertoire quantification. TCRdb's own reprocessing of the public reads used fastp at Q25 and MiXCR and kept productive beta chains. Every entry covers one CDR3 protein and lists the most common genes and DNA from its rows. This sample lists 500,000 to 600,000 distinct CDR3 sequences; around 19% were detected once. The ten most abundant clones make up 3.3% of the sample. This clonotype turned up a few times. The antigen it binds to is not known. The sample holds no much larger clone one base away, and base qualities are not on file. At the junction V is shortened by 5 bases and J by 7 bases, with 12 bases in between. The cysteine opens and the phenylalanine closes a CDR3 of 13 amino acids. Only the CDR3 region is kept as DNA, spanning 39 bases read in frame from base 1.

The sequence is built from TRBV12-3 or TRBV12-4 and TRBJ2-1; no D gene can be assigned with confidence. This sample comprised PBMCs from the stem cell graft donor, obtained from the stem cell graft. This clonotype was obtained from a human donor who donated a stem cell graft to a child with acute lymphoblastic leukemia. The CDR3 reads as follows: CASSPDVRNEQFF. At the DNA level, the sequence is TGTGCCAGCAGTCCCGACGTTAGGAATGAGCAGTTCTTC.